This TCR beta chain is drawn from a study of OX40 agonist ivuxolimab in advanced cancers. As for the study in general: Subjects had a mean age of roughly 60 years, with a range of 23 to 79; around 84% were male.

The germline V gene has CDR1 MRHNA and CDR2 SNTAGT. V was pared by 7 bases and J by 3 bases, with 6 bases of the junction left unmatched. The CDR3 is 14 amino acids. Libraries were prepared by immunoSEQ multiplex PCR; TCRdb keeps only in-frame clonotypes and omits some of them. The table lists 70,000 to 100,000 clones, about nine tenths of them singletons, with 0.38% in the top ten. As concerns this clone: Antigen specificity is unknown.

Overall study findings and caveats: Relative to CD4+ cells, CD8+ T cells on average had more expanded clones. CD4+ and CD8+ blood T cells expanded clonally by week 6 at 0.1 to 3.0 mg/kg. People who partly responded at 0.1-3.0 mg/kg had some of the least clonal expansion seen.

Sequenced here: CD4+ or CD8+ T cells sorted from blood, sampled in a trial of the OX40 agonist ivuxolimab. The chain uses TRBV6-4 and TRBJ2-7, with 10 positions matching TRBD2. The TCR comes from an adult with an advanced solid tumor such as melanoma, head and neck, liver or kidney cancer. The CDR3 sequence: CASTKREGLYEQYF. The CDR3, as DNA: TGTGCCAGCACCAAGCGGGAGGGCCTCTACGAGCAGTACTTC.